Presented here are 14 T cell receptor beta chains from one specimen sequenced in a study of cytomegalovirus exposure and HLA in healthy donors. Assay: immunoSEQ multiplex PCR; the TCRdb copy retains only in-frame clones and omits some. Among 150,000 to 200,000 clones listed, about 86% were seen once. The source material was PBMCs. These receptors came from a woman between 18 and 29 years old in good health and CMV-seronegative.

The V gene is TRBV19, the J gene TRBJ2-7; D possibly corresponds to TRBD1 (6 bases). Deletions cut 5 bases from V and 2 bases from J, with 25 bases between. This CDR3 region has 18 residues. Germline V lookup: CDR1 LNHDA, CDR2 SQIVND (reference sequence). The CDR3 region is CASSSTGRQAWFAYEQYF. CDR3 DNA sequence: TGTGCCAGTAGTTCTACAGGGCGACAGGCATGGTTCGCCTACGAGCAGTACTTC.

Here the CDR3 DNA reads TGTGCCAGCAGCTTTGAATTATGGGGAGAGAGGTCCTACGAGCAGTACTTC. It is translated as CASSFELWGERSYEQYF. The chain recombines TRBV11-2 with TRBJ2-7; possibly TRBD2 for D (5 bases). Trimming pared 3 bases from V and 1 base from J, leaving 19 bases between. CDR1 and CDR2 (germline): SGHAT, FQNNGV. The CDR3 runs to 17 residues.

The chain has TRBV6-5 and TRBJ2-6; no firm D call. CDR1 MNHEY and CDR2 SVGAGI come from the germline V gene. The CDR3 consists of 15 residues. The ends were cut back, 1 base at V and 2 bases at J, with 6 bases in the middle. CDR3 amino acids: CASSYYPTGANVLTF. The CDR3 DNA sequence: TGTGCCAGCAGTTACTACCCTACTGGGGCCAACGTCCTGACTTTC.

This clone was recorded a few times. The V call is TRBV9, the J call TRBJ2-3; D is uncertain. The CDR3 runs to 15 residues. V lost 3 bases and J 0 bases, leaving 11 bases between the germline ends. The V gene's germline CDR1 is SGDLS and CDR2 YYNGEE. The CDR3, as DNA: TGTGCCAGCAGCGATAAAGCGTCTAGCACAGATACGCAGTATTTT. Its protein product is CASSDKASSTDTQYF. Complete variable domain (other parts from reference TRBV9 and TRBJ2-3): DSGVTQTPKHLITATGQRVTLRCSPRSGDLSVYWYQQSLDQGLQFLIQYYNGEERAKGNILERFSAQQFPDLHSELNLSSLELGDSALYFCASSDKASSTDTQYFGPGTRLTVL.

This clone was found once. The V and J genes are TRBV5-8 and TRBJ2-7, with 10 positions matching TRBD2. J was trimmed by 7 bases and V by 2 bases; bases with no gene match: 12. This CDR3 is built from 16 residues. From germline, CDR1 is SGHTS and CDR2 YDEGEE. The chain's CDR3 is CASSLGLAGAVGEQYF. The CDR3 region has the DNA TGTGCCAGCAGCTTAGGCCTAGCGGGAGCGGTAGGGGAGCAGTACTTC.

V usage is TRBV9 and J usage is TRBJ2-1, with 7 bases identical to TRBD1. The CDR3 is made up of 17 amino acids. Germline-derived CDR1 and CDR2 are SGDLS and YYNGEE. Trimming took 3 bases from V and 0 from J; bases not matched to a gene: 9. The DNA of the CDR3 is TGTGCCAGCAGCGAACCTAAACAGGGGACCTCCTACAATGAGCAGTTCTTC. This sequence encodes CASSEPKQGTSYNEQFF.

In its sample, this clone was seen a few times. The genes are TRBV5-1 and TRBJ2-2, with D perhaps TRBD2 (6 bases). V was clipped by 3 bases and J by 7 bases, with 7 bases between them. This CDR3 region has 12 residues. CDR1 is SGHRS and CDR2 is YFSETQ in the germline V gene. The CDR3 here is CASSWGDGELFF. CDR3 bases: TGCGCCAGCAGCTGGGGGGACGGGGAGCTGTTTTTT.

The chain is built from TRBV5-6 and TRBJ1-4, with 8 bases fitting TRBD1. Germline V lookup: CDR1 SGHDT, CDR2 YYEEEE. The CDR3 length is 15 residues. V was clipped by 0 bases and J by 7 bases; unmatched bases: 5. In nucleotides, the CDR3 is TGTGCCAGCAGCTTGGCGCAGGGGGCAGGTGAAAAACTGTTTTTT. It codes for CASSLAQGAGEKLFF.

The chain recombines TRBV19 with TRBJ1-5; D is ambiguous. Deletions cut 3 bases from V and 4 bases from J, with 22 bases between. This CDR3 is built from 18 residues. Germline V gene lookup returns CDR1 LNHDA and CDR2 SQIVND (reference sequence). The chain's CDR3 is CASSIFGQLGVGNQPQHF. CDR3 nucleotides: TGTGCCAGTAGTATTTTCGGTCAACTGGGAGTGGGAAATCAGCCCCAGCATTTT.

The chain links TRBV6-5 to TRBJ2-3; possibly TRBD2 for D (6 bases). This CDR3 comprises 13 residues. The V gene lost 6 bases and the J gene lost 3 bases, with 10 bases spanning the gap. Germline-derived CDR1 and CDR2 are MNHEY and SVGAGI. The CDR3 coding sequence is TGTGCCAGCAGACTCGCGGGAACAGATACGCAGTATTTT. Translated, it gives CASRLAGTDTQYF.

In this sample, this clone turned up a few times. V gene TRBV5-4 combines with J gene TRBJ2-7, with 8 nucleotides matching TRBD1. The CDR3 consists of 14 residues. Germline lookup yields CDR1 SGHNT and CDR2 YYREEE (reference sequence). V lost 5 bases to trimming and J lost 7 bases; unmatched junction nucleotides: 11. The CDR3 coding sequence is TGTGCCAGCAGTTCGACAGGGGATGTGAGGGAGCAGTACTTC. Protein: CASSSTGDVREQYF.

The chain uses TRBV19 and TRBJ2-6; weak D call: TRBD2 (6 bases). This CDR3 is 19 amino acids long. CDR1 and CDR2 (germline): LNHDA, SQIVND (reference sequence). Trimming removed 10 bases at V and 0 bases at J, with 25 bases between. CDR3 amino acids: CATLLSRGTSSSGANVLTF. In nucleotides, the CDR3 is TGTGCCACCCTCCTTTCCCGGGGGACGTCAAGCTCTGGGGCCAACGTCCTGACTTTC.

This chain uses TRBV9 with TRBJ2-7; possibly TRBD2 for D (5 bases). CDR1 is SGDLS and CDR2 is YYNGEE in the germline V gene. The CDR3 is 15 residues long. V lost 0 bases and J lost 4, with 14 bases in between. The CDR3 DNA follows: TGTGCCAGCAGCGTAGGGACGGGGATAGAATACGAGCAGTACTTC. It yields the protein CASSVGTGIEYEQYF.

This clone appeared a single time. Different DNA sequences within this sample yield the same CDR3. The chain has TRBV29-1 and TRBJ2-7, with 10 bases matching TRBD1. Germline trimming cut 6 bases from V and 4 bases from J; bases unmatched to any gene: 3. The V gene's germline CDR1 is SQVTM and CDR2 ANQGSEA. The CDR3 totals 12 residues. The CDR3: CSVGDRGYEQYF. The CDR3, as DNA: TGCAGCGTGGGGGACAGGGGTTACGAGCAGTACTTC.